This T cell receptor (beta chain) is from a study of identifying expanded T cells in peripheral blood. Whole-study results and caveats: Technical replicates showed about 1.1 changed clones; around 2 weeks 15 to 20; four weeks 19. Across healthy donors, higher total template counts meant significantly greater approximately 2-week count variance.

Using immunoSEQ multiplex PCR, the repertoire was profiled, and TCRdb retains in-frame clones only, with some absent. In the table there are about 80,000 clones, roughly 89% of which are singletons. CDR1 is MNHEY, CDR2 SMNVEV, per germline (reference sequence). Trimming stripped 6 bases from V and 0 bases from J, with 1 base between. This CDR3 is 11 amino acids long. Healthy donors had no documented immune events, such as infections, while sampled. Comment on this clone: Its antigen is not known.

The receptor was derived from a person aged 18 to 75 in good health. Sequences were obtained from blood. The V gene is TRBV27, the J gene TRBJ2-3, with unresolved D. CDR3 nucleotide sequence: TGTGCCAGCAGGAGCACAGATACGCAGTATTTT. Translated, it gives CASRSTDTQYF.